The T cell receptor (beta chain) described here comes from a study of beta chain features in type 1 diabetes. As regards this clone: Its antigen is still unknown.

As every portion of the isolated RNA was reverse transcribed, the sequencing read expressed TCRB transcripts. Generated by immunoSEQ multiplex PCR, the TCRdb table keeps only in-frame clones and is missing some. This sample has 240,000 or so clones, with roughly 30% found just once. Whole-study results and caveats: Sequencing the cDNA could make cells with high TCR expression show up more than they should. Across all four CD4+ subsets, people with type 1 diabetes showed modestly shorter TCRB CDR3s. There were fewer insertions and more deletions at the VDJ junctions of type 1 diabetes patients.

The TCR originated in a man aged 25 to 40 in good health. The sequenced material came from central memory CD4+ T cells from blood.

The CDR3 protein is CASRLDNYEQYF. As DNA, the CDR3 is TGCGCCAGCAGACTAGACAACTACGAGCAGTACTTC. The chain employs TRBV5-1 and TRBJ2-7, with D possibly being TRBD2 (5 bases). The V gene's germline CDR1 is SGHRS and CDR2 YFSETQ. The V end was cut by 5 bases, the J end by 3 bases, with 9 bases between. There are 12 residues in the CDR3. The entire variable domain, with the rest obtained from reference TRBV5-1 and TRBJ2-7, is as follows: KAGVTQTPRYLIKTRGQQVTLSCSPISGHRSVSWYQQTPGQGLQFLFEYFSETQRNKGNFPGRFSGRQFSNSRSEMNVSTLELGDSALYLCASRLDNYEQYFGPGTRLTVT.